This T cell receptor (beta chain) was sequenced during a study of cytomegalovirus exposure and HLA in healthy donors (dated by TCRdb to 2015 to 2018). General notes on the study: An earlier analysis of some 500 of the donors reported approximately 300 Gb of sequence data and more than 90 million unique TCR beta sequences from some 180 million T cells. An early release covering some 640 HLA-typed donors comprised approximately 300 gigabases of sequencing data and tens of millions of unique TCR sequences. Of the 300 to 450 genotyped donors, around 81% fell in the genetic ancestry cluster associated with self-reported Caucasian donors. The study was designed to test whether signatures of past pathogen exposure could be identified by cataloging public T cell receptors. Using immunosequencing, the study profiled T cell repertoires from some 670 subjects and related those repertoires to cytomegalovirus serostatus. Besides the first cohort of more than 650 subjects, a separate validation cohort made up of around 120 different subjects was used. To predict cytomegalovirus infection status, the study combined high-throughput TCR immunosequencing, statistical association of individual TCRs with disease status, and machine learning. In a later analysis, previously published TCR beta repertoires from 550 to 750 donors were re-analyzed and high-resolution HLA genotyping was added so that TCR occurrence patterns could be studied. In the later analysis, no new phenotypic data were used to find candidate immune exposures; instead, reliance was placed on TCR beta sequences and their occurrence across donors. To decide whether each TCR beta V gene segment behaved as functional or pseudogenic, an earlier analysis of some 540 of the donors relied on high-throughput TCR beta sequencing. Alongside the repertoire data, information on donor age, sex, ethnicity and CMV serostatus was compiled. A later genetic analysis took genome-wide SNP genotypes for about 55% of the roughly 670 donors and used that subset as a discovery cohort. Every repertoire in the discovery cohort had been generated on one and the same sequencing platform. HLA typing covered class I and class II loci at four-digit resolution. Typing coverage varied by locus: about 629-630 donors for A, B, C, DRB1 and DQB1; roughly 520 for DQA1; over 600 for DPA1; approximately 470 for DPB1. Four to six DR-DQ haplotypes were handled as single units for association and clustering because linkage in the cohort was strong. Among about 400 genotyped donors of the cohort, an average of approximately 200,000 unique TCR beta nucleotide sequences was sequenced per donor, of which 15% to 20% were non-productive.

From cysteine to phenylalanine, the CDR3 is 16 amino acids long. The kept DNA is CDR3 alone, 48 bases in frame from the first base. The germline V gene gives CDR1 as SGHAT and CDR2 as FQNNGV. From V the trimming removes 5 bases and from J it removes 8 bases, while the gene matches leave 13 bases of the junction unaccounted for. The cohort consisted of 600 to 700 healthy bone marrow donors. At the time of sampling, every cohort member was nominally healthy, though immune exposures that went unrecorded were likely present. The donor tested CMV seropositive and was one of the 289 seropositive cohort members. Every donor gave a peripheral blood sample, and the peripheral blood mononuclear cells from that sample were used for TCR beta sequencing. Genomic DNA extraction from the blood cell samples was performed with the Qiagen DNeasy Blood Extraction Kit. To prepare the library, the immunoSEQ multiplex PCR assay was applied. For the multiplex PCR, a mixture combining 60 forward primers for TCR Vbeta segments and 13 reverse primers for TCR Jbeta segments was used. A multiplex PCR assay on genomic DNA amplified the CDR3 region of rearranged TCR beta genes. Amplified TCR beta libraries were sequenced as 87-base-pair reads on the Illumina HiSeq System. The published analysis was carried out like this. In a later analysis, 70 million to 95 million unique TCR beta chains were counted across the 690 or so repertoires, and roughly 11 million of these chains were shared by at least two donors. Raw reads were error-corrected and collapsed into unique sequences with a nearest-neighbor algorithm that merged closely related sequences to remove PCR and sequencing errors. To assign V, D and J gene segments, CDR3 sequences were aligned to IMGT reference sequences. For a sequence to be retained, a match of at least six nucleotides to both a V gene segment and a J gene segment was required. Rearrangements were called productive when the CDR3 lacked stop codons and stayed in frame with V and J; all others were non-productive. CDR3 was defined by IMGT convention, running from the second conserved V-encoded cysteine to the conserved J-encoded phenylalanine. The earlier analysis of 500 to 650 of the donors excluded any sequence lacking an unambiguous match to a single V gene segment. In an earlier analysis of about 590 of the donors, a V segment was called functional when productive rearrangements were above 56.7%, and segregating when the standard deviation between donors exceeded 5%. A statistical classification framework was built for diagnosing cytomegalovirus status from the catalog of TCR beta chain sequences. V and J gene assignment, in a later analysis, came from comparing TCR nucleotide sequences with IMGT/GENE-DB human TR gene sequences. A later analysis assigned CDR3 sequences and most-parsimonious VDJ recombination scenarios with the TCRdist pipeline. In a later analysis, each TCR beta chain was defined by its CDR3 amino acid sequence together with its V-gene family, and reads lacking a unique V-gene family were excluded. In a later analysis, 550 to 650 highly shared, low-generation-probability nucleotide sequences were removed to address suspected cross-contamination and a sequencing artifact. For each public chain, a later analysis derived a clonal expansion index from normalized ranks of inferred template counts within each repertoire. A later analysis computed generation probabilities with a VDJ recombination model fitted to out-of-frame rearrangements, and checked the results against IGoR. A later analysis scored TCR-TCR, TCR-HLA and TCR-CMV co-occurrence with hypergeometric tests, applying a repertoire-size bias correction to TCR pairs. To estimate false discovery rates, a later analysis permuted the HLA or CMV assignments 20 times. In a later analysis, co-occurring TCRs were grouped using DBSCAN, with TCRdist sequence similarity added in when clustering inside HLA-allele-positive subsets. Co-occurrence clustering excluded repertoires with fewer than 30,000 or more than 120,000 public chains, plus five with anomalous nucleotide sharing. TCRdb mirrors the immuneACCESS table, restricted to in-frame sequences. Some clones are absent from its copies; in checked studies, under half trace to an unresolved V gene, and the reason for the others is unknown. V and J calls and clone size are given by that table; D and trimming were obtained from the DNA. The table for this sample lists over 120,000 clones; roughly 79% of them were counted only once. The top ten clonotypes cover approximately 1.5% of the sample.

About this clone: This receptor's antigen is unknown. No much larger clone exists at a distance of one base, and base qualities are not known.

What the work shows at the level of the full study, not this receptor alone: In a later analysis, HLA-associated TCR beta chains showed more clonal expansion and lower generation probabilities than non-associated chains that were equally common. The classifier was reported to diagnose cytomegalovirus status with high specificity and sensitivity in both the original cohort and the validation cohort. A group of highly shared sequence variants was considered likely to be a technical artifact of the sequencing pipeline. Correlated functional status among segregating V segments might reflect linkage disequilibrium, but an unknown experimental factor could not be ruled out. Sequencing depth was assumed to be roughly uniform across donors in the presence/absence analyses, though that assumption may not hold. In a later analysis, most CMV-associated TCR beta chains were found to appear HLA-restricted, with HLA associations seemingly driven largely by CMV exposure. In a later analysis, several top co-occurrence clusters were reported to appear linked to parvovirus B19, influenza, CMV and Epstein-Barr virus. A further reported finding was that TCR beta sequences accurately predicted the HLA-A and HLA-B alleles for most subjects in the first cohort. The earlier analysis of some 560 of the donors excluded 15 to 20 rarely observed V segments, including chromosome 9 orphons, because counts were too low. A later analysis associated 15,000 to 20,000 TCR beta sequences with specific HLA alleles at a false discovery rate of 0.05. Three of the identified cytomegalovirus-associated TCR beta chains were confirmed in vitro to be specific for cytomegalovirus antigens. According to the authors, the approach could potentially be generalized to other disease states and immunological phenotypes. In an earlier analysis of some 550 of the donors, most TCR beta V segments were observed in productive rearrangements about 87% or about 30% of the time, broadly matching IMGT annotations. Some IMGT-functional V segments, including TRBV6-2 and TRBV6-3, could not be told apart with the 87-base-pair reads, so those segments were excluded. While some public TCRs were present in many individuals, most TCR sequences turned up only very rarely across donors. CMV serostatus was the only immune exposure information available for the cohort. The cohort was sequenced for TCR beta chains only, and without alpha or paired-chain data the features that could be detected were limited. The study gave a list of under 200 TCR beta chains associated with cytomegalovirus. Because HLA typing was missing for some donors at each locus, association tests included only the typed subset. A later genetic analysis reported fewer N-insertions in productive TCRs among donors in an Asian-associated ancestry cluster than the roughly 700-donor mean. When HLA alleles, especially DR and DQ, strongly co-occurred, TCR associations were difficult to assign to individual alleles. According to a later analysis, TCR association rates differed among HLA loci, with DRB1 alleles showing the most associated TCRs and HLA-C alleles showing the fewest. A later genetic analysis associated a missense DCLRE1C variant with V-gene and J-gene trimming of TCR beta chains, and an independent cohort replicated the association.

The source of this sequence is a man under 40 in good health and CMV-seropositive. The specimen sequenced was PBMCs. This receptor chain uses TRBV11-2 and TRBJ1-4; the central 8 bases match TRBD1. The CDR3 has the sequence CASSGGQGVLIEKLFF. The DNA sequence follows: TGTGCCAGCAGCGGCGGACAGGGTGTTCTAATAGAAAAACTGTTTTTT.